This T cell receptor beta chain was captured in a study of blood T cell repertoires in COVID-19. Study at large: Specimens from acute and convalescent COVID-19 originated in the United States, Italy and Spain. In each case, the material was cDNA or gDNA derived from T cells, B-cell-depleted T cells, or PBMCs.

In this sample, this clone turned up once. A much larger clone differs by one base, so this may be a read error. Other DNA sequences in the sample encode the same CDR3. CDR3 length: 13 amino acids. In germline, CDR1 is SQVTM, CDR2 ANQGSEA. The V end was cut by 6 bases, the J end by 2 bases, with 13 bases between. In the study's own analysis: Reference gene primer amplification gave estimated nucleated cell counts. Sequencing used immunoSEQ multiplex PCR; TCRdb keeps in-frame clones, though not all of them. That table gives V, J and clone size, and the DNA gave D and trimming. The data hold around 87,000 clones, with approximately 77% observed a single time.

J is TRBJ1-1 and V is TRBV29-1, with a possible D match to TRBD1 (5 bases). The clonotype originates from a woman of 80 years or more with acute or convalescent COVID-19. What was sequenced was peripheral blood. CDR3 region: CSVKPRGNTEAFF. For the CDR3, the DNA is TGCAGCGTCAAACCAAGGGGAAACACTGAAGCTTTCTTT.